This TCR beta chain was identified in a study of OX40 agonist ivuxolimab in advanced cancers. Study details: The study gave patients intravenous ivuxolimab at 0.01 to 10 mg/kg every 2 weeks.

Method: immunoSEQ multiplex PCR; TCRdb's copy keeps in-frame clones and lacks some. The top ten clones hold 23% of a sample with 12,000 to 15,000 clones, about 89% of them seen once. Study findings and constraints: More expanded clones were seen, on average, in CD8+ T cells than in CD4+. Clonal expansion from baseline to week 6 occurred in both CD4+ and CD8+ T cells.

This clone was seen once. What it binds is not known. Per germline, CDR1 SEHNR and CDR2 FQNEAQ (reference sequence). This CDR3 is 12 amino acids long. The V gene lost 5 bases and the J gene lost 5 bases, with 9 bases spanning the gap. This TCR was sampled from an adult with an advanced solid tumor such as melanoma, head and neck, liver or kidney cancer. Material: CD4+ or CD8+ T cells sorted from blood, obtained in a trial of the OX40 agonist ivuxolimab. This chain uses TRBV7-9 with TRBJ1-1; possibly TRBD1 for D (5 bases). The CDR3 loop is CASSREGTEAFF. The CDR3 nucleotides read TGTGCCAGCAGCCGTGAGGGGACTGAAGCTTTCTTT.